This T cell receptor (beta chain) was captured by sequencing in a study of post-analysis software for immune sequencing data (dated by TCRdb to between 2014 and 2017). About the investigation overall: The recorded disease courses included relapsing-remitting, secondary progressive and progressive-relapsing multiple sclerosis, and some patients had no subtype annotation. The patient repertoires were set against 10 or so previously published healthy control repertoires from donors whose ages ranged from roughly 6 to 27 years. A subset of samples was prepared in parallel using single-end sample barcoding, then pooled and co-amplified after Illumina adapter ligation.

A remark on this clonotype: What antigen it recognizes has not been identified. Base quality data are lacking; no much larger clone is found one base away.

Cut back by 6 bases and 13 bases, the V and J ends lie 15 bases apart. From a lookup of the germline V gene, CDR1 and CDR2 are ENHRY and SYGVKD. The CDR3 spans 11 residues, from the cysteine through the phenylalanine. Of the read, only the CDR3 DNA is kept; its 33 bases are in frame from base 1. TCR beta repertoires were profiled from peripheral blood of approximately 13 young patients with multiple sclerosis to demonstrate the VDJtools post-analysis software. The multiple sclerosis patients were children and adolescents between roughly 6 and 17 years of age. Broad study findings and their caveats: Strong co-clustering of samples prepared in the same batch was shown by direct clustering with F measure, prompting a batch-effect correction. Compared with controls, multiple sclerosis patients had significantly lower normalized Chao1 diversity, a finding suggesting substantial peripheral T-cell clonal expansion. Roughly 5 TRBV segments, including TRBV5-6, TRBV5-1 and TRBV20-1, were significantly more frequent in patients than controls. The multiple sclerosis patient group was slightly younger than the control group.

Libraries were constructed by PCR. The run used an Illumina HiSeq 2500. Unique molecular identifiers were incorporated into TCR beta cDNA libraries to reduce PCR and sequencing biases. Every 1 to 10 million input T cells yielded 500,000 or so cDNA molecules, meaning each molecule approximated one T cell. The patient libraries were prepared and sequenced with the same protocol used for the earlier healthy control dataset. Samples belonging to the same batch were prepared together, multiplexed and sequenced on a shared HiSeq lane. The original pipeline was this. MIGEC handled the raw barcoded reads, throwing out single-read molecular identifier groups before consensus assembly and CDR3 extraction. VDJtools was used for post-analysis of the clonotype tables, and diversity was normalized by down-sampling every dataset to the size of the smallest sample. Repertoire overlap clustering matched CDR3 amino acid but not nucleotide sequences to correct batch-related cross-sample contamination. In TCRdb, the public reads were trimmed at Q25 with fastp and aligned with MiXCR, with productive beta chains retained. All rows with the same CDR3 protein become a single entry with the most common DNA and genes. These V and J calls are TCRdb output, not the study's own analysis. The sample has roughly 600,000 distinct CDR3 sequences on record, around 47% of them singletons. Under 2% of the sample is taken by the ten largest.

Recombination joined TRBV10-3 with TRBJ2-5, with the D call tentatively TRBD1 or TRBD2, each fitting 5 bases. The clonotype originates from a girl aged 10-17 years with multiple sclerosis. Sequenced material: blood. The DNA sequence reads TGTGCCATCAGCGATAGTCATGGGGGGTACTTC. It translates to CAISDSHGGYF.